The 25 T cell receptor beta chains below were found in one sample sequenced in a study of T cell repertoires in cytomegalovirus infection. From the reads, TCRdb called clonotypes with MiXCR, one entry per CDR3 protein. The data contain roughly 220,000 distinct CDR3 sequences, about 39% of them singletons. Their antigens are not known. Sequenced material: CD8+ T cells from cultured PBMCs, taken from culture after CMV antigen stimulation. Receptor source: a human donor in good health (CMV status not recorded). Some clones in this sample may be carry-over from other donors' samples.

The chain uses TRBV7-8 and TRBJ1-1; D call uncertain. CDR3 size: 14 residues. Germline V gene data show CDR1 as SGHVS and CDR2 as FQNEAQ. The V end was cut by 3 bases, the J end by 3 bases, with 11 bases between. CDR3 nucleotide sequence: TGTGCCAGCAGCTTGAGTGGGCAGTACACTGAAGCTTTCTTT. Its translation: CASSLSGQYTEAFF.

The genes are TRBV7-6 and TRBJ2-2, with 9 bases identical to TRBD2. In germline, CDR1 is SGHVS, CDR2 FNYEAQ. Germline trimming cut 0 bases from V and 5 bases from J; bases unmatched to any gene: 7. This CDR3 is 17 amino acids long. Here the CDR3 DNA reads TGTGCCAGCAGCTTAGCACTTTTTGCGGGGGGGACCGGGGAGCTGTTTTTT. This sequence encodes CASSLALFAGGTGELFF.

This clonotype was seen a single time. The V and J genes are TRBV5-1 and TRBJ2-1, with 11 bases lining up with TRBD2. V shed 4 bases, J shed 3 bases, and the junction held 15 bases outside the gene matches. Germline V gene sequence: CDR1 SGHRS, CDR2 YFSETQ. CDR3 length: 19 residues. The CDR3 DNA follows: TGCGCCAGCAGCCCCCGGGACAGGGCAACTAGCGGGAGCTACAATGAGCAGTTCTTC. Residues: CASSPRDRATSGSYNEQFF.

This chain uses TRBV27 with TRBJ2-7, with D unclear. Trimming removed 7 bases from V and 4 bases from J, with 20 bases in between. CDR1 is MNHEY, CDR2 SMNVEV, per germline (reference sequence). This CDR3 has 15 residues. CDR3 nucleotides: TGTGCCAGCAACCCAATGGGCCCTCTGACGTACGAGCAGTACTTC. Translated: CASNPMGPLTYEQYF.

V usage is TRBV6-5 and J usage is TRBJ1-1; possible D gene TRBD1, 5 bases. Trimming shortened V by 2 bases and J by 5 bases, and 12 bases separated the two germline ends. This CDR3 region has 14 residues. CDR1 and CDR2 (germline): MNHEY, SVGAGI. CDR3 in amino acids: CASSYREGNTEAFF. CDR3 nucleotide sequence: TGTGCCAGCAGTTACCGAGAGGGGAATACTGAAGCTTTCTTT.

This clonotype appeared a few times. V gene TRBV11-2 combines with J gene TRBJ2-3; 15 bases agree with TRBD2. Germline V lookup: CDR1 SGHAT, CDR2 FQNNGV. V shed 2 bases, J shed 1 base, and the junction held 4 bases outside the gene matches. The CDR3 extends over 18 amino acids. CDR3 nucleotide sequence: TGTGCCAGCAGCTTAAGGACTAGCGGGGGGGCCGGCACAGATACGCAGTATTTT. Residues: CASSLRTSGGAGTDTQYF.

This clonotype was seen more than once but under ten times. V and J are TRBV7-9 and TRBJ2-6; D uncertain. Trimming took off 3 bases at V and 4 bases at J, with 10 bases between the two ends. Germline V lookup: CDR1 SEHNR, CDR2 FQNEAQ (reference sequence). The CDR3 has 15 amino acids. The CDR3 sequence: CASSFRSGGANVLTF. CDR3 DNA sequence: TGTGCCAGCAGCTTTAGGTCAGGCGGGGCCAACGTCCTGACTTTC.

J is TRBJ2-5 and V is TRBV7-9; unclear D gene. V lost 7 bases to trimming and J lost 3 bases, with 12 bases between them. This CDR3 has 13 residues. The germline V gene encodes CDR1 SEHNR and CDR2 FQNEAQ (reference sequence). In DNA form, the CDR3 reads TGTGCCAGCACCCCATCGAGGAAAGAGACCCAGTACTTC. This codes for CASTPSRKETQYF.

This clonotype was found once. DNA of the CDR3: TGTGCCACCAGCGGTTGGGACTCTCAATCCTACGAGCAGTACTTC. This codes for CATSGWDSQSYEQYF. V is TRBV15 and J is TRBJ2-7, with D tentatively TRBD2 (6 bases). CDR1 is LNHNV and CDR2 is YYDKDF in the germline V gene (reference sequence). The CDR3 is 15 residues long. The V gene lost 5 bases and the J gene lost 1 base, with 15 bases spanning the gap.

The V gene is TRBV25-1, the J gene TRBJ2-5, with 7 bases matching TRBD2. Unmatched junction bases numbered 9, after V lost 3 bases and J lost 5 bases. The CDR3 spans 15 residues. From germline, CDR1 is MGHDK and CDR2 SYGVNS. CDR3 sequence reads: CASSDPGLVAETQYF. In DNA, the CDR3 is TGTGCCAGCAGTGACCCTGGACTAGTAGCTGAGACCCAGTACTTC.

This clonotype has only a few counts. The chain recombines TRBV12-3 or TRBV12-4 with TRBJ1-2; possibly TRBD1 for D (6 bases). V was pared by 8 bases and J by 6 bases, with 16 bases between. The CDR3 sequence is 13 residues long. The DNA of the CDR3 is TGTGCCAGCGCGGCGGGGGGCGCGAATGGCTACACCTTC. Protein product: CASAAGGANGYTF.

The J gene is TRBJ1-5, the V gene TRBV5-6; D perhaps matches TRBD1 (5 bases). The CDR3 spans 14 residues. Germline V gene data show CDR1 as SGHDT and CDR2 as YYEEEE. The V gene lost 3 bases and the J gene lost 3 bases, with 10 bases spanning the gap. The CDR3 spells CASSSKGNNQPQHF. The CDR3 DNA is TGTGCCAGCAGCTCAAAGGGGAACAATCAGCCCCAGCATTTT.

This clonotype was observed a handful of times. The rearrangement joins TRBV5-1 to TRBJ2-1, with D perhaps matching TRBD2 (6 bases). V lost 4 bases and J 2 bases, leaving 13 bases between the germline ends. The CDR3 length is 15 residues. Germline V gene lookup returns CDR1 SGHRS and CDR2 YFSETQ. CDR3 sequence reads: CASSGGRSPYNEQFF. In DNA form, the CDR3 reads TGCGCCAGCAGCGGGGGGAGAAGTCCCTACAATGAGCAGTTCTTC.

This clonotype was seen only a few times. This chain joins TRBV5-4 and TRBJ2-3, with D perhaps assigned TRBD1 or TRBD2 (5 bases each). This CDR3 spans 13 amino acids. Germline V gene sequence: CDR1 SGHNT, CDR2 YYREEE (reference sequence). The V end was cut by 1 base, the J end by 4 bases, with 7 bases between. This chain's CDR3 is CASSLWGSDTQYF. The DNA of the CDR3 is TGTGCCAGCAGCTTGTGGGGGTCAGATACGCAGTATTTT.

This clonotype was seen only a few times. V usage is TRBV10-3 and J usage is TRBJ1-2; D is perhaps TRBD1 (6 bases). The length of the CDR3 is 14 residues. Trimming took off 4 bases at V and 6 bases at J, with 15 bases between the two ends. Germline lookup yields CDR1 ENHRY and CDR2 SYGVKD. The CDR3 sequence is CAISVGGATHGYTF. CDR3 nucleotide sequence: TGTGCCATCAGTGTGGGGGGCGCAACACATGGCTACACCTTC.

Here the CDR3 reads CSAFTGTPTYEQYF. The CDR3 DNA sequence: TGCAGTGCTTTCACCGGGACGCCGACCTACGAGCAGTACTTC. The rearrangement uses TRBV20-1 and TRBJ2-7; D may match TRBD1 or TRBD2 (5 bases each). Germline V gene sequence: CDR1 DFQATT, CDR2 SNEGSKA (reference sequence). CDR3 length equals 14 residues. The V and J ends lost 5 bases and 2 bases respectively, with 16 bases between them.

This clonotype showed up just a few times. The chain couples TRBV19 to TRBJ2-1; 9 bases are a match to TRBD2. CDR3 length: 17 amino acids. The germline V gene has CDR1 LNHDA and CDR2 SQIVND (reference sequence). With V trimmed by 1 base and J by 0 bases, 4 bases remained unmatched. CDR3 region: CASSIGSGGHSYNEQFF. The CDR3 DNA reads TGTGCCAGTAGTATAGGGAGCGGGGGGCACTCCTACAATGAGCAGTTCTTC.

The chain has TRBV6-1 and TRBJ1-1; no definite D call. The CDR3 spans 12 residues. The germline V gene has CDR1 MNHNS and CDR2 SASEGT. V gave up 5 bases and J gave up 6 bases, with 10 bases separating them. This chain's CDR3 is CASSYPDPEAFF. The CDR3 nucleotides read TGTGCCAGCAGTTACCCCGACCCTGAAGCTTTCTTT.

The J gene is TRBJ1-2, the V gene TRBV5-4; no clear D. V was clipped by 0 bases and J by 4 bases, with 7 bases between them. The germline gives CDR1 SGHNT, CDR2 YYREEE (reference sequence). This CDR3 contains 13 residues. The CDR3 loop is CASSLEQSYGYTF. The CDR3 DNA follows: TGTGCCAGCAGCTTGGAACAGTCCTATGGCTACACCTTC.

This chain joins TRBV12-3 or TRBV12-4 and TRBJ2-7; D is undetermined. CDR3 length: 12 amino acids. V lost 10 bases, J lost 2 bases, and 12 bases lay in between. The CDR3 coding sequence is TGTGCCACTGCGGCAAGACCCTACGAGCAGTACTTC. This codes for CATAARPYEQYF.

Comments on this clonotype: A read error may account for a junction end that differs from germline. The rearrangement uses TRBV6-5 and TRBJ2-7; D gene uncertain. Germline values: CDR1 MNHEY, CDR2 SVGAGI. The CDR3 contains 15 residues. The CDR3 region is CSSSYSSFLRIETYF. The DNA of the CDR3 is TGTTCCAGCAGTTACTCCTCCTTTCTTAGGATCGAGACGTACTTC.

Here the CDR3 DNA reads TGTGCCAGCAGTGAAGCCCGAGTGGGCACAGATACGCAGTATTTT. Translating it yields CASSEARVGTDTQYF. The V call is TRBV6-1, the J call TRBJ2-3, with D uncertain. CDR3 length equals 15 residues. Per germline, CDR1 MNHNS and CDR2 SASEGT. The V gene lost 0 bases and the J gene lost 1 base, with 8 bases spanning the gap.

This clonotype has a handful of counts. The chain is built from TRBV28 and TRBJ1-5; D possibly corresponds to TRBD1 (6 bases). Trimming pared 1 base from V and 5 bases from J, leaving 18 bases between. Germline V lookup: CDR1 MDHEN, CDR2 SYDVKM. The CDR3 has 17 residues. The CDR3 nucleotides read TGTGCCAGCAGTTTATCAGGCCGACAGGCCGGCTATCAGCCCCAGCATTTT. This encodes CASSLSGRQAGYQPQHF.

This clonotype turned up a few times. The chain carries TRBV6-1 and TRBJ2-3; D not resolved. The CDR3 has 14 residues. Germline V gene lookup returns CDR1 MNHNS and CDR2 SASEGT. V lost 6 bases and J lost 1, with 11 bases in between. The CDR3, as DNA: TGTGCCAGCAGCCAAACGACTCGCACAGATACGCAGTATTTT. Its protein is CASSQTTRTDTQYF.

This clonotype was picked up many times. The chain recombines TRBV7-3 with TRBJ2-5; the D gene is possibly TRBD1 (6 bases). There are 14 residues in the CDR3. Trimming left V 2 bases short and J 0 bases short, with 7 bases between. Germline V CDR1 and CDR2: SGHTA, FQGTGA. The CDR3 protein is CASSLQGYQETQYF. The DNA of the CDR3 is TGTGCCAGCAGCTTACAGGGGTACCAAGAGACCCAGTACTTC.